These T cell receptor beta chains were read from a single sample in a study of blood T cells in healthy people across ages. One entry per CDR3 protein, called by TCRdb with MiXCR from the 5' RACE reads. The data contain about a million distinct CDR3 sequences, roughly 51% of them singletons. Sequencing was carried out using blood. The origin of the receptors is a woman aged 55-75 years in good health. Both conserved end residues are part of each CDR3. A D gene is named only where the DNA matches it firmly. Expanded clones are given a class, and other clones once, few, many or no size at all.

clone_size,v_call,j_call,d_call,cdr3_nt,cdr3_aa
-,TRBV6-5,TRBJ2-7,-,TGTGCCAGCAGTTATGGAGACAGGTCCTACGAGCAGTACTTC,CASSYGDRSYEQYF
-,TRBV3-1,TRBJ1-5,-,TGTGCCAGCAGCCAAGGCCAGAACTATCAGCCCCAGCATTTT,CASSQGQNYQPQHF
-,TRBV4-1,TRBJ2-1,-,-,CASSQYFGQGSYNEQFF
-,TRBV10-3,TRBJ2-1,TRBD1,TGTGCCATCAGTTCGGACAGGGGAAATTACAATGAGCAGTTCTTC,CAISSDRGNYNEQFF
many,TRBV4-3,TRBJ2-7,TRBD2,TGCGCCAGCAGCCAAACCCCGGCTAGCGGAACATACGAGCAGTACTTC,CASSQTPASGTYEQYF
few,TRBV12-3/TRBV12-4,TRBJ2-7,TRBD2,TGTGCCAGCAGTAACCTAGCGGGAGGAAGGGGCGAGCAGTACTTC,CASSNLAGGRGEQYF
-,TRBV24-1,TRBJ2-5,-,TGTGCCACCAGTGATTCGGGGGCTCAAGAGACCCAGTACTTC,CATSDSGAQETQYF
-,TRBV20-1,TRBJ2-1,-,TGCAGTGCTAGAGATGACCTGGAGGGACCTATATCCTACAATGAGCAGTTCTTC,CSARDDLEGPISYNEQFF
-,TRBV20-1,TRBJ2-7,TRBD2,TGCAGTGCTCAGCCGGGACTACATGGCCGGGGCGAGCAGTACTTC,CSAQPGLHGRGEQYF
few,TRBV27,TRBJ2-1,-,TGTGCCAGCAGTTTATCTTCCGTTTGGGGGGCGCGGAATGAGCAGTTCTTC,CASSLSSVWGARNEQFF
once,TRBV7-2,TRBJ1-5,-,TGTGCCAGCAGAAAGGCTGATCAGCCCCAGCATTTT,CASRKADQPQHF
-,TRBV27,TRBJ1-6,-,TGTGCCACCCGACCCGGGATGGGGGATTCACCCCTCCACTTT,CATRPGMGDSPLHF
few,TRBV29-1,TRBJ2-5,-,TGCAGCCAGAGGGGGCGCGGGGGACAAGAGACCCAGTACTTC,CSQRGRGGQETQYF
-,TRBV20-1,TRBJ2-7,-,TGCAGTGCTCAAGTCCGGCGGACCGCCTACGAGCAGTACTTC,CSAQVRRTAYEQYF
-,TRBV20-1,TRBJ2-1,TRBD2,TGCAGTGCTAGACTAGCGGGAGTTTTTGAGGGCAATGAGCAGTTCTTC,CSARLAGVFEGNEQFF
few,TRBV4-3,TRBJ2-3,-,TGCGCCAGCAGCCCCCTCACTCAGGGGGGGCCAGATACGCAGTATTTT,CASSPLTQGGPDTQYF
-,TRBV6-2/TRBV6-3,TRBJ2-3,-,TGTGCCAGCAGTTCCCCCCGGGGAGAAACAGATACGCAGTATTTT,CASSSPRGETDTQYF
-,TRBV28,TRBJ2-1,-,TGTGCCAGCAGTGAGCCGGGGCCATACAATGAGCAGTTCTTC,CASSEPGPYNEQFF
-,TRBV20-1,TRBJ2-7,TRBD2,TGCAGTCAGCCGGGAGGTTCCACCTACGAGCAGTACTTC,CSQPGGSTYEQYF
-,TRBV29-1,TRBJ2-1,TRBD2,TGCAGCGTTGGACTAGCGGGACCCAATGAGCAGTTCTTC,CSVGLAGPNEQFF
few,TRBV12-3/TRBV12-4,TRBJ1-2,-,TGTGCCAGCAGTTTAATCTCGGGAGGGAGGGACTATGGCTACACCTTC,CASSLISGGRDYGYTF
few,TRBV11-2,TRBJ2-4,-,TGTGCCAGCAGCCAGACCAACATTCAGTACTTC,CASSQTNIQYF
few,TRBV6-2/TRBV6-3,TRBJ2-4,-,TGTGCCAGCTCCGTGCCCGGCTCAGCCAAAAACATTCAGTACTTC,CASSVPGSAKNIQYF
-,TRBV6-1,TRBJ1-1,-,TGTGCCAGCAGTGAAGTAGGGAGGGCTGAAGCTTTCTTT,CASSEVGRAEAFF
many,TRBV5-1,TRBJ2-1,-,TGCGCCAGCAGCTTGCTCGGTGAGCAGTTCTTC,CASSLLGEQFF